This T cell receptor (beta chain) was retrieved from a study of T-cell reconstitution after alpha-beta-depleted transplantation in children. This sample's TCRbeta library carried unique molecular identifier barcodes. From the PCR reads, TCRdb called clonotypes with MiXCR, one entry per CDR3 protein. The sample shows about 580,000 distinct CDR3 sequences, under 25% of them seen only once. Germline V lookup: CDR1 SQVTM, CDR2 ANQGSEA. CDR3 length: 13 amino acids. Trimming took 3 bases from V and 10 from J; bases not matched to a gene: 7. The J gene is TRBJ2-1, the V gene TRBV29-1; the match to TRBD2 covers 9 bases. The source of this sequence is a boy in the first two years of life who had a stem cell transplant for acute myeloid leukemia, so the T cells may come from the graft donor. The sequencing used PBMCs, mostly from graft donor cells, collected 360 days after TCRalphabeta/CD19-depleted stem cell transplant. Here the CDR3 DNA reads TGCAGCGTTGAGCGGGGGGGCCGGTGGGAGCAGTTCTTC. It is translated as CSVERGGRWEQFF.